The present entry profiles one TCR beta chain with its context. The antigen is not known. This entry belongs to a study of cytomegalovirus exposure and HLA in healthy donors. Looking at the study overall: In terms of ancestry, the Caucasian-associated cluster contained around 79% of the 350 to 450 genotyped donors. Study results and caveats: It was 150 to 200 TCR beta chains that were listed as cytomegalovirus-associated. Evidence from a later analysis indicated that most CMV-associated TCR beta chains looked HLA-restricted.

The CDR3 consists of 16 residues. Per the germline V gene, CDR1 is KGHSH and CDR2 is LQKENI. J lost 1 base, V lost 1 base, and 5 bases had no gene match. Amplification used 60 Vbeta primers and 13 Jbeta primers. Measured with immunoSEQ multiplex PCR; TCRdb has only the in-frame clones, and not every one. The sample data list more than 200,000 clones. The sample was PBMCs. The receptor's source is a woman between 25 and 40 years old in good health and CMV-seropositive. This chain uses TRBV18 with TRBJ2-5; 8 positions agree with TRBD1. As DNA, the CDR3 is TGTGCCAGCTCACCACTAAGGGACAGGAGCCAAGAGACCCAGTACTTC. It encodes CASSPLRDRSQETQYF.